Listed here is a single T cell receptor beta chain. What it binds is not known. Prepared TCR beta cDNA libraries contained unique molecular identifiers. T cells, about 0.95 to 10 million of them, yielded roughly 470,000 cDNA molecules. TCRdb redid the calling of the PCR reads with MiXCR, one entry per CDR3 protein. The table records a few hundred thousand distinct CDR3 sequences, around 40% of them present only once. This sample was taken from a study of post-analysis software for immune sequencing data. The CDR3 covers 14 residues. CDR1 KGHSH and CDR2 LQKENI come from the germline V gene. V was clipped by 2 bases and J by 8 bases; unmatched bases: 7. Overall study results and limits: Those samples that were prepared in the same batch co-clustered strongly by F measure. Five TRBV segments were more frequent in patients than controls; TRBV5-6, TRBV5-1 and TRBV20-1 belonged to this group.

V usage is TRBV18 and J usage is TRBJ1-2, with TRBD1 identical over 8 bases. The sequencing input was blood. The receptor was isolated from a girl between 5 and 17 years old with multiple sclerosis. The CDR3 sequence is CASSPGQGAGGYTF. The CDR3 DNA reads TGTGCCAGCTCACCAGGACAGGGAGCGGGAGGCTACACCTTC.